This T cell receptor beta chain originates from a study of patients and donors after allogeneic stem cell transplantation. This clonotype came up a few times. Each CDR3 protein gets one entry after TCRdb re-called the RT-PCR reads with MiXCR. The repertoire includes about 110,000 distinct CDR3 sequences, over 30% of them detected once, and 27% sits in the top ten. With 6 bases clipped from V and 7 bases from J, the junction kept 11 bases outside the gene matches. This CDR3 region has 14 residues. Germline V lookup: CDR1 DFQATT, CDR2 SNEGSKA (reference sequence). The TCR was taken from a human donor who was either an allogeneic HSCT recipient or a stem cell or donor lymphocyte infusion donor (not recorded which). It is not recorded whose cells these are; they may come from a transplant donor. Material: blood, either unsorted or a sorted T cell fraction (not recorded which). V usage is TRBV20-1 and J usage is TRBJ2-7, with 11 bases matching TRBD2. CDR3 loop: CSAPTSGSPREQYF. The CDR3 bases are TGCAGTGCACCCACTAGCGGGAGTCCTCGAGAGCAGTACTTC.